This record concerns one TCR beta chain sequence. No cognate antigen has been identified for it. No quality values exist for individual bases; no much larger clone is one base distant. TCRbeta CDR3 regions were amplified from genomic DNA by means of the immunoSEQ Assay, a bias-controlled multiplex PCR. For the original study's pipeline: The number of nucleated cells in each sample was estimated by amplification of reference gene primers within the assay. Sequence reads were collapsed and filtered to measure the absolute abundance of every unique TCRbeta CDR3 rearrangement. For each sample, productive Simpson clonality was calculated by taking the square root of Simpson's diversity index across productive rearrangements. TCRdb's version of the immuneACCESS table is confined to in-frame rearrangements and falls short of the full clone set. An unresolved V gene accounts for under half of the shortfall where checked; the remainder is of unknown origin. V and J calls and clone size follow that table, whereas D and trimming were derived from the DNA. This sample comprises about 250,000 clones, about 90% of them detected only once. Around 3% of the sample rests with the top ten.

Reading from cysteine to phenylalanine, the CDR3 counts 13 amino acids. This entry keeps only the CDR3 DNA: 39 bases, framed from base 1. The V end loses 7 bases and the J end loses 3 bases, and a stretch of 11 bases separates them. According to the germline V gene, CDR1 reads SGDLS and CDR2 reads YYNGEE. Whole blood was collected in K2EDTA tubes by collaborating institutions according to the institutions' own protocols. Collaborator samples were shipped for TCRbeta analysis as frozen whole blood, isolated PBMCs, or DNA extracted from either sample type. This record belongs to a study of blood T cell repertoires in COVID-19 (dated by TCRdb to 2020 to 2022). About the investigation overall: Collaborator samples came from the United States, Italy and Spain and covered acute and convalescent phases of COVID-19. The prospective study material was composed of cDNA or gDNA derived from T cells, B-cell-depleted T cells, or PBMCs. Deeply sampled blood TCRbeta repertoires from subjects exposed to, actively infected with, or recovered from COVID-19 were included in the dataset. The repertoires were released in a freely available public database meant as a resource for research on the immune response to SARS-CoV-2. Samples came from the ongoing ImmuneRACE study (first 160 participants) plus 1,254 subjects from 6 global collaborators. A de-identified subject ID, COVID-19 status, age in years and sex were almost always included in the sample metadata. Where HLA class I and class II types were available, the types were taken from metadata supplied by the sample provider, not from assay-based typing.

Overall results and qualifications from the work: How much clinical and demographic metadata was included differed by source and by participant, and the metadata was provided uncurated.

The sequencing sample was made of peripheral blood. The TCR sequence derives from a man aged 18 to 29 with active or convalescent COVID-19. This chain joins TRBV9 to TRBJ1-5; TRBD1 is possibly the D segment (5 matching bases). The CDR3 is CASRGSFNQPQHF. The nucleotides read TGTGCCAGCCGGGGGAGCTTCAATCAGCCCCAGCATTTT.